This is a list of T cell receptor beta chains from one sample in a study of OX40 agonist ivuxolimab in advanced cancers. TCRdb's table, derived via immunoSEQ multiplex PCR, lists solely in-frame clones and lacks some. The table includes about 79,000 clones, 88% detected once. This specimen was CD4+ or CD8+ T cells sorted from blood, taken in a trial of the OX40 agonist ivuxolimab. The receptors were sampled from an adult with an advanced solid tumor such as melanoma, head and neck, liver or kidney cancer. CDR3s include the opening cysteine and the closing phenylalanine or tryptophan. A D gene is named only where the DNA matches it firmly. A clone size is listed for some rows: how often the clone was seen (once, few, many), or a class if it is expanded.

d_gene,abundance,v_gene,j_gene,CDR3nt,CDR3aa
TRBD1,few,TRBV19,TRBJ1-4,TGTGCCAGTAGTTTCTCGGGACAGGGATTTGCGAAACTGTTTTTT,CASSFSGQGFAKLFF
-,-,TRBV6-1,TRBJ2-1,TGTGCCAGCCGACCCAATAGCGGCGATGAGCAGTTCTTC,CASRPNSGDEQFF
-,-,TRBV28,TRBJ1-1,TGTGCCAGCAGTTTAATGCGGGACACTGAAGCTTTCTTT,CASSLMRDTEAFF
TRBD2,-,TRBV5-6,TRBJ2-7,TGTGCCAGCAGATCAGCGGGAAGCTCCTACGAGCAGTACTTC,CASRSAGSSYEQYF
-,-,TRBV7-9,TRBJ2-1,TGTGCCAGCAGCTCCCAGGGGGGGAACAACAATGAGCAGTTCTTC,CASSSQGGNNNEQFF
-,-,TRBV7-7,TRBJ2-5,TGTGCTAGCAGCCGTGACAGGTCCTCAGGGACCCAGTACTTC,CASSRDRSSGTQYF
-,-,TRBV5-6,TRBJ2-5,TGTGCCAGCAGCTTGGGCGGAGGGCCGGGGGAGACCCAGTACTTC,CASSLGGGPGETQYF
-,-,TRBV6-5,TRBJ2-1,TGTGCCAGCAGTGCCCAACAGGGAGACTACAATGAGCAGTTCTTC,CASSAQQGDYNEQFF
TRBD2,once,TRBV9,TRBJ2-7,TGTGCCAGCAGCGTTCTTTACGGGACTAGCGGGAAATGGGAGCAGTACTTC,CASSVLYGTSGKWEQYF
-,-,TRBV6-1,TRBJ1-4,TGTGCCAGCAGTGAACCCGGGGGCCGTCAGGAAAAACTGTTTTTT,CASSEPGGRQEKLFF
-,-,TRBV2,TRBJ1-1,TGTGCCAGCAGTGCATCCAGAGCTAAAGGGGTGGGCACTGAAGCTTTCTTT,CASSASRAKGVGTEAFF
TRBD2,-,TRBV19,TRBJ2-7,TGTGCCAGTAGTCCTCGACTAGCGGGAGACGAGCAGTACTTC,CASSPRLAGDEQYF
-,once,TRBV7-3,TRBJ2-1,TGTGCCAGCAGCCCCGGGCTAGTTGAGTGGGGGTACAATGAGCAGTTCTTC,CASSPGLVEWGYNEQFF
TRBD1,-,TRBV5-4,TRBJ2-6,TGTGCCAGCAGCCCCGGACAGGGGGCGTCTGGGGCCAACGTCCTGACTTTC,CASSPGQGASGANVLTF
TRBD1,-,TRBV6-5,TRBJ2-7,TGTGCCAGCACCGGGACAGGGTACGAGCAGTACTTC,CASTGTGYEQYF
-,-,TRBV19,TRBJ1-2,TGTGCCAGTAGCCACTTGGACAGCCTCTTCCATTCCTATGGCTACACCTTC,CASSHLDSLFHSYGYTF
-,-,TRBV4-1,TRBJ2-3,TGCGCCAGCAGCCAAGATGGGCCGGGCGCGGGACACCCCACAGATACGCAGTATTTT,CASSQDGPGAGHPTDTQYF
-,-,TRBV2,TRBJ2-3,TGTGCCAGCAGGGAGGGGACAGATACGCAGTATTTT,CASREGTDTQYF
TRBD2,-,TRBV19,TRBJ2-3,TGTGCCAGTAGTTCCCGAGGTAGCGGGAGCACAGATACGCAGTATTTT,CASSSRGSGSTDTQYF
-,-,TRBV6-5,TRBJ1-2,TGTGCCAGCAGCCCATTACCGCGCTATGGCTACACCTTC,CASSPLPRYGYTF
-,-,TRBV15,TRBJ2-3,TGTGCCACCAGCAAAACTAGGCTGGATACGCAGTATTTT,CATSKTRLDTQYF
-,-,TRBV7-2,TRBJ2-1,TGTGCCAGCAGCTTAGATGAAAATAACTACAATGAGCAGTTCTTC,CASSLDENNYNEQFF
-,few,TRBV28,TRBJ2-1,TGTGCCAGCAGTTCCCTCGGGACAATACTCTACAATGAGCAGTTCTTC,CASSSLGTILYNEQFF
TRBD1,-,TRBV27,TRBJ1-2,TGTGCCAGCAGTCCTCGGGACAGGGGTGAGGGCTACACCTTC,CASSPRDRGEGYTF
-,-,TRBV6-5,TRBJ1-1,TGTGCCAGCAGTTTCAGGGAAAACACTGAAGCTTTCTTT,CASSFRENTEAFF
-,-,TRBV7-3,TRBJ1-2,TGTGCCAGCAGCGCCAGTAGGGAATATGGCTACACCTTC,CASSASREYGYTF
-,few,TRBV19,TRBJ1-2,TGTGCCAGTAGTATAGCGGTCCACAACTATGGCTACACCTTC,CASSIAVHNYGYTF
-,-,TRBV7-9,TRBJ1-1,TGTGCCAGCAGCTTATCGGAGAACACTGAAGCTTTCTTT,CASSLSENTEAFF
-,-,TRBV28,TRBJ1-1,TGTGCCAGCAGTTTTTCCCCGACTGAAGCTTTCTTT,CASSFSPTEAFF
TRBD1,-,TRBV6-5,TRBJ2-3,TGTGCCAGCGCCGACAGGGGGGCGGCCACAGATACGCAGTATTTT,CASADRGAATDTQYF
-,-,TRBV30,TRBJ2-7,TGTGCCTGGAGTGCCCCGGGTCTTCGTCGGGGCGAGCAGTACTTC,CAWSAPGLRRGEQYF
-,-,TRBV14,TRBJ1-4,TGTGCCAGCAGCCAGGGGTGGCCTAATGAAAAACTGTTTTTT,CASSQGWPNEKLFF
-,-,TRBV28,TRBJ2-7,TGTGCCAGCAGTCCAGGGACGGGTTCCTACGAGCAGTACTTC,CASSPGTGSYEQYF
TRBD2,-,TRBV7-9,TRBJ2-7,TGTGCCAGCAGCGTTAGCGGGAGCCGCGAGCAGTACTTC,CASSVSGSREQYF
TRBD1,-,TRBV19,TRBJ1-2,TGTGCCAGTAGTAGTACAGGGGAATATGGCTACACCTTC,CASSSTGEYGYTF
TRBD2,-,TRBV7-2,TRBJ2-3,TGTGCCAGCAGCCGGGACTACGCGACAGATACGCAGTATTTT,CASSRDYATDTQYF
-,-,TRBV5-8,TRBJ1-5,TGTGCCAGCAGCTTGGGACGGTCTACATATAGCAATCAGCCCCAGCATTTT,CASSLGRSTYSNQPQHF
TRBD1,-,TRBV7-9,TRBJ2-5,TGTGCCAGCAGCGCCCTAGACAGGGGTTCGGAGACCCAGTACTTC,CASSALDRGSETQYF
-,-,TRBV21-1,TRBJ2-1,TGTGCCAGCAGCAAACAAAAGGGGCCAGGACTAGCGGGAGAATATGAGCAGTTCTTC,CASSKQKGPGLAGEYEQFF
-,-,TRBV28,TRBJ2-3,TGTGCCAGCAGCGCCAGAAGGGGACCCACAGATACGCAGTATTTT,CASSARRGPTDTQYF
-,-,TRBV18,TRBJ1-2,TGTGCCAGCTCACCATCACAGCAAGATGGCTACACCTTC,CASSPSQQDGYTF
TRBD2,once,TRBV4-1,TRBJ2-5,TGCGCCAGCAGCCAAGATCTGAGGCGTAAAGCGGGAGTGGGGGAGACCCAGTACTTC,CASSQDLRRKAGVGETQYF
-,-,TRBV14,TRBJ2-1,TGTGCCAGCAGCCAAGATACGTTAGTCCGTGGTTACAATGAGCAGTTCTTC,CASSQDTLVRGYNEQFF
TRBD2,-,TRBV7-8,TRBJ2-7,TGTGCCAGCAGCCCCCGCCCCCCAGCGGGAGGGAGGTACGAGCAGTACTTC,CASSPRPPAGGRYEQYF
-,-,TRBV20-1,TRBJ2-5,TGCAGTGCGCACATTTGGGAGACCCAGTACTTC,CSAHIWETQYF
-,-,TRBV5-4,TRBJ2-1,TGTGCCAGCAAAGACTACAATGAGCAGTTCTTC,CASKDYNEQFF
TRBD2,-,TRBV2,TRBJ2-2,TGTGCCAGCAGGGGGACTAGCGAGAGGACCGGGGAGCTGTTTTTT,CASRGTSERTGELFF